Detailed here is one TCR beta chain. Trimming stripped 5 bases from V and 8 bases from J, with 19 bases between. Germline V gene data show CDR1 as SGHVS and CDR2 as FQNEAQ. This CDR3 spans 14 amino acids. This specimen comes from a study of blood T cell repertoires in COVID-19. Study as a whole: COVID-19 samples, acute and convalescent, were from the United States, Italy and Spain. From T cells, B-cell-depleted T cells, or PBMCs came the material, which was cDNA or gDNA.

In the authors' methods: Amplification of reference gene primers was used by the study to estimate nucleated cell counts. Data came from immunoSEQ multiplex PCR; TCRdb stores just in-frame clones and leaves some out. V and J calls and clone size follow that table, whereas D and trimming were derived from the DNA. The sample comprises under 350,000 clones, about 89% of which are singletons, and around 4.4% rests with the top ten. Material: peripheral blood. The sequence was collected from a man in his forties with acute or convalescent COVID-19. The genes are TRBV7-8 and TRBJ2-7, with a weak D call TRBD1 (6 bases). CDR3 nucleotides: TGTGCCAGCAGCCCGGACAGTCTGTTTTCCAAGCAGTACTTC. Translated: CASSPDSLFSKQYF.